This T cell receptor (beta chain) originates from a study of blood T cell repertoires in COVID-19. Overall study: Researchers got acute and convalescent COVID-19 samples from the United States, Italy and Spain.

Sequencing used immunoSEQ multiplex PCR; TCRdb keeps in-frame clones, though not all of them. This repertoire shows roughly 80,000 clones, roughly 86% found once; its top ten account for 21%. V trimming: 4 bases; J trimming: 4 bases; junction bases outside the gene matches: 9. This CDR3 region has 15 residues. Germline V gives CDR1 SGHRS, CDR2 YFSETQ. The genes are TRBV5-1 and TRBJ1-2; 8 bases fit TRBD1. The sequence was collected from a human donor in a cohort sampled during active COVID-19. Sequencing input: peripheral blood. The CDR3 sequence: CASSPGTGTAYGYTF. The CDR3 nucleotides are TGCGCCAGCAGCCCAGGGACAGGCACTGCCTATGGCTACACCTTC.